The present T cell receptor (beta chain) was sequenced within a study of blood T cell repertoires in COVID-19. The V end was cut by 6 bases, the J end by 5 bases, with 22 bases between. Per germline, CDR1 MNHEY and CDR2 SMNVEV (reference sequence). The CDR3 loop spans 16 amino acids. Some clones are missing from TCRdb's copy, which holds only in-frame ones; the method was immunoSEQ multiplex PCR. The sample records 150,000 to 200,000 clones, approximately 90% being singletons. The Seattle site enrolled patients during active infection and followed them longitudinally. The source material was peripheral blood. This clonotype originated in a man younger than 30 with COVID-19, enrolled during active disease. This chain uses TRBV27 with TRBJ1-1; D is possibly TRBD1 (5 bases). The CDR3 spells CASSPRGVRERTEAFF. CDR3 nucleotides: TGTGCCAGCAGCCCGCGGGGGGTCAGGGAAAGGACTGAAGCTTTCTTT.